The entry that follows covers one TCR beta chain sequence. The data derive from a study of T cell changes during pregnancy in multiple sclerosis. The V gene's germline CDR1 is MNHEY and CDR2 SMNVEV (reference sequence). V dropped 3 bases and J dropped 5 bases, with 8 bases sitting between them. The CDR3 length is 14 residues. Method: immunoSEQ multiplex PCR; TCRdb's copy keeps in-frame clones and lacks some. Of tens of thousands of clones listed, 75% to 95% are singletons. The TCR sequence derives from a female donor in good health, enrolled as a control in a pregnancy study. The sequencing used peripheral blood, collected after pregnancy. The rearrangement links TRBV27 to TRBJ1-6; D is uncertain. In nucleotides, the CDR3 is TGTGCCAGCAGTTTTGAGCCTAATAATTCACCCCTCCACTTT. The encoded protein is CASSFEPNNSPLHF.